This TCR beta chain was sequenced during a study of memory CD4+ T cells and cytomegalovirus serostatus. Single viable CD3+CD4+CD8-CD45RO+ cells were sorted as the memory CD4+ T cells. Donors' CMV status reflects serum IgG against pp150, pp28, p38, p52. Unmatched junction bases numbered 4, after V lost 3 bases and J lost 2 bases. Germline-derived CDR1 and CDR2 are SGHDT and YYEEEE. This CDR3 has 16 amino acids. The protocol was immunoSEQ multiplex PCR, while the TCRdb copy is restricted to in-frame clones and leaves out a portion. The repertoire has approximately 50,000 clones, 70% to 85% of them found once; the top ten carry around 2.5%.

The genes are TRBV5-6 and TRBJ2-3, with 12 bases lining up with TRBD2. The sequencing input was memory CD4+ T cells from blood. The TCR comes from an adult in good health and CMV-seropositive. In DNA form, the CDR3 reads TGTGCCAGCAGCTGGACTAGCGGGAAGATCACAGATACGCAGTATTTT. It is translated as CASSWTSGKITDTQYF.